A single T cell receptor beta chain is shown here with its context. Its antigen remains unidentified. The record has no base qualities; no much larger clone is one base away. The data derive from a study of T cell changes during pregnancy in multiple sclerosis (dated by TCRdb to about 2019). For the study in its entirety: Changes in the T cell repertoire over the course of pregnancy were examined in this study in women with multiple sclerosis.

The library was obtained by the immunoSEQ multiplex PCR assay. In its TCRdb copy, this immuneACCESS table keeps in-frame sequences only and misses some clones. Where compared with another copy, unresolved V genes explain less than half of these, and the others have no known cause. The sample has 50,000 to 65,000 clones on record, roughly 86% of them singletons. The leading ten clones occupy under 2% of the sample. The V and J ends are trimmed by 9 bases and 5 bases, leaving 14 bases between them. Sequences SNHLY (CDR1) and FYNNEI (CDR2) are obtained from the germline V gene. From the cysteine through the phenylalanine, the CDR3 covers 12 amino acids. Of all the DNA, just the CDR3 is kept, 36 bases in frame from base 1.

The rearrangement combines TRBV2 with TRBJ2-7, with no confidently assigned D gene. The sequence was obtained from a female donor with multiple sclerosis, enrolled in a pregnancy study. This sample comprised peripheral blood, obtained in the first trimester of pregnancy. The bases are TGTGCCAGTACGGGTGTCTTCCACGAGCAGTACTTC. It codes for CASTGVFHEQYF.